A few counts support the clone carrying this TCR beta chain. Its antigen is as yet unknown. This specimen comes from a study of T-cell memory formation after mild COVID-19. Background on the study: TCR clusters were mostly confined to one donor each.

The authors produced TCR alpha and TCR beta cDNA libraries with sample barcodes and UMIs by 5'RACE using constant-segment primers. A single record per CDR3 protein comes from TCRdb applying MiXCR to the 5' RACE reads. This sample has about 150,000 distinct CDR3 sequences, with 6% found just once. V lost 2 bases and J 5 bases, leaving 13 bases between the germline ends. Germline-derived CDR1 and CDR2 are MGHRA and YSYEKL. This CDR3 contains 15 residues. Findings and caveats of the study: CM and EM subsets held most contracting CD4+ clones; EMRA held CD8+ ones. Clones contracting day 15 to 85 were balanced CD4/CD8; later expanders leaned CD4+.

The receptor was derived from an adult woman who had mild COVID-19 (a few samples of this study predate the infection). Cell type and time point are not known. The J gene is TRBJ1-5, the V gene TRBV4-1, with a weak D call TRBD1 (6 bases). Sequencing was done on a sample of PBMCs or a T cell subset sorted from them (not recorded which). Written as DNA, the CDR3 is TGCGCCAGCAGCCAACAAGAGGGGGGCCATCAGCCCCAGCATTTT. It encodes CASSQQEGGHQPQHF.